This T cell receptor beta chain was retrieved from a study of T-cell reconstitution after alpha-beta-depleted transplantation in children. Study-wide points: There were reportedly several hundred expanded graft clones from which alpha-beta T cells came about two months after transplant. At the one-year point after transplant, T-cell counts and TCRbeta diversity were found to come mostly from T cells that had been newly produced.

This clonotype was seen only a few times. Its antigen is unidentified. Germline V lookup: CDR1 LNHDA, CDR2 SQIVND (reference sequence). The trim removed 4 bases at V and 3 bases at J, leaving 3 bases unmatched. The length of the CDR3 is 14 residues. Preparation of the TCRbeta library was carried out with unique molecular identifiers. A single record per CDR3 protein comes from TCRdb applying MiXCR to the PCR reads. This table holds 700,000 to 950,000 distinct CDR3 sequences, about 15% found once. The J gene is TRBJ1-1, the V gene TRBV19; TRBD1 aligns across 9 bases. The TCR sequence derives from a male patient younger than 18 who had a stem cell transplant for acute lymphoblastic leukemia, so the T cells may come from the graft donor. The material sequenced was PBMCs, mostly from graft donor cells, taken 360 days after TCRalphabeta/CD19-depleted stem cell transplant. The DNA of the CDR3 is TGTGCCAGTAGTAAATACAGGGGGCACACTGAAGCTTTCTTT. This translates into CASSKYRGHTEAFF. The full variable domain, its missing parts supplied by reference TRBV19 and TRBJ1-1, is DGGITQSPKYLFRKEGQNVTLSCEQNLNHDAMYWYRQDPGQGLRLIYYSQIVNDFQKGDIAEGYSVSREKKESFPLTVTSAQKNPTAFYLCASSKYRGHTEAFFGQGTRLTVV.